Included here is one T cell receptor beta chain sequence, with context. Profiled with immunoSEQ multiplex PCR; TCRdb holds only in-frame clones, not every one. The sample has 4,000 to 5,000 clones; roughly 90% are singletons. This specimen belongs to a study of T cell responses to AZD1222 COVID-19 vaccine. The source was peripheral blood, collected 28 days after the second AZD1222 dose. The origin of this receptor is an adult who received the AZD1222 COVID-19 vaccine.

CDR3 region: CASSLTLRLSYNEQFF. The CDR3 DNA reads as TGTGCCAGCAGCTTAACTTTGAGACTTTCCTACAATGAGCAGTTCTTC. The chain joins TRBV7-7 to TRBJ2-1; D gene ambiguous. The CDR3 has 16 amino acids. The germline V and J ends were trimmed by 2 bases and 1 base, with 12 bases remaining between them. In germline, CDR1 is SSHAT, CDR2 FNYEAQ (reference sequence).